Included here is one T cell receptor beta chain sequence, with context. The sample is drawn from a study of blood T cell repertoires in COVID-19. As handled by the study authors: Using reference gene primer amplification, nucleated cell counts were estimated. Clones were read by immunoSEQ multiplex PCR, and TCRdb kept only the in-frame ones, dropping some. V and J calls and clone size follow that table, whereas D and trimming were derived from the DNA. In the table there are under 85,000 clones, over 75% of which are singletons. The CDR3 runs to 13 residues. Germline values: CDR1 ENHRY, CDR2 SYGVKD. Trimming left V 2 bases short and J 2 bases short, with 7 bases between.

The V and J genes are TRBV10-3 and TRBJ2-7; possible D gene TRBD2, 5 bases. This receptor was identified in a man aged 65-85 years with acute or convalescent COVID-19. Material for sequencing was peripheral blood. Here the CDR3 DNA reads TGTGCCATCAGTGAGGGAGGAACCTACGAGCAGTACTTC. Its protein product is CAISEGGTYEQYF.